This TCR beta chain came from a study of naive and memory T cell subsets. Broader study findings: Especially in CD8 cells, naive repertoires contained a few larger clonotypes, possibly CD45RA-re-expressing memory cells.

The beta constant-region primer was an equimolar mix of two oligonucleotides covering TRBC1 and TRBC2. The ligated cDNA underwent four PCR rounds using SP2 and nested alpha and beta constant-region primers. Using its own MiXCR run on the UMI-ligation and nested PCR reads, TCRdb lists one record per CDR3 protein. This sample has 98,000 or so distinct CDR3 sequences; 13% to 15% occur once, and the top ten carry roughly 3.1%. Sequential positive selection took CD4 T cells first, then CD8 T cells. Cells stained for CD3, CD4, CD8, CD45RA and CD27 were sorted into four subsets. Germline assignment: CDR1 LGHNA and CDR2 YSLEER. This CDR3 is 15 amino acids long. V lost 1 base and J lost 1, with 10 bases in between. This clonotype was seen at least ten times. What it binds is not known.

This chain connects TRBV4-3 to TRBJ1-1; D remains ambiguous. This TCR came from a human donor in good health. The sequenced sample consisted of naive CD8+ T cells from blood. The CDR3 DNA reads TGCGCCAGCAGCCAAGGTATAGGGTGGAACACTGAAGCTTTCTTT. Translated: CASSQGIGWNTEAFF.